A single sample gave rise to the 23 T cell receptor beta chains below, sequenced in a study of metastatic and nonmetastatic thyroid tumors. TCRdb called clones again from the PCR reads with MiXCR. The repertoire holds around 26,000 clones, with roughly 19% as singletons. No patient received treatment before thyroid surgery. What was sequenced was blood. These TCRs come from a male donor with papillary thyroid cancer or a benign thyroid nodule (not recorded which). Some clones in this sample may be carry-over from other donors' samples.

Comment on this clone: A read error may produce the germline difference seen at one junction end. CDR3 nucleotides: TGCGCCAGCGGCTTTACAGAGGTGAACACTGAAGCTTTCTTT. This encodes CASGFTEVNTEAFF. V gene TRBV5-1 combines with J gene TRBJ1-1, with D hard to call. There are 14 residues in the CDR3. Germline lookup yields CDR1 SGHRS and CDR2 YFSETQ.

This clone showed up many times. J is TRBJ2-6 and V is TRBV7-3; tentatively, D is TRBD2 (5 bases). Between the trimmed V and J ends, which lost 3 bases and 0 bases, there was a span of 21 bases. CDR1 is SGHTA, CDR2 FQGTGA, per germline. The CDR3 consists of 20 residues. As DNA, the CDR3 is TGTGCCAGCAGCTTTCAAACACAAGACTATATTAGCTCTGGGGCCAACGTCCTGACTTTC. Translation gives CASSFQTQDYISSGANVLTF.

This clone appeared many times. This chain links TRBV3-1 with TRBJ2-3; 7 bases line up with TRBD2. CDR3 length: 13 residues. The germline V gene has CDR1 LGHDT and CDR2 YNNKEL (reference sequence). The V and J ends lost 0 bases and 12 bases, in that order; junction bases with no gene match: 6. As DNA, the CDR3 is TGTGCCAGCAGCCAAGATGGCGCGGGAGTACAGTATTTT. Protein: CASSQDGAGVQYF.

This CDR3 is CASSFTTGEDEQFF. The CDR3 coding sequence is TGTGCCAGCAGCTTTACGACAGGGGAGGATGAGCAGTTCTTC. The genes are TRBV9 and TRBJ2-1, with 8 nucleotides matching TRBD1. CDR1 SGDLS and CDR2 YYNGEE come from the germline V gene. J lost 8 bases, V lost 4 bases, and 8 bases had no gene match. The CDR3 has 14 amino acids.

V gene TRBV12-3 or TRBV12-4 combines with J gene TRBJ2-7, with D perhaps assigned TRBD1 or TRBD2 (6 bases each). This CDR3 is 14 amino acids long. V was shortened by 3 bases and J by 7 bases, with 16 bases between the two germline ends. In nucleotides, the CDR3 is TGTGCCAGCAGTTTCCGGGGGCAGGGGCGAGAGCAGTACTTC. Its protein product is CASSFRGQGREQYF.

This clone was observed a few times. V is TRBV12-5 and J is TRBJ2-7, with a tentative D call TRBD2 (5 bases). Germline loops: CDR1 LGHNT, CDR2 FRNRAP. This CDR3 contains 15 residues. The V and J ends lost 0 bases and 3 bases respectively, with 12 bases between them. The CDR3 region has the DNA TGTGCTAGTGGTTTGGTTGAGACTACTCTCTACGAGCAGTACTTC. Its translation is CASGLVETTLYEQYF.

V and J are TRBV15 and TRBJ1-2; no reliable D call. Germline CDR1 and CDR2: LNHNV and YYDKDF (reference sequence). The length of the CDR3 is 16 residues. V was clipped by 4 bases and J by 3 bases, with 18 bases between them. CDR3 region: CATSILPADTHYGYTF. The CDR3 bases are TGTGCCACCAGCATACTCCCGGCCGATACGCACTATGGCTACACCTTC.

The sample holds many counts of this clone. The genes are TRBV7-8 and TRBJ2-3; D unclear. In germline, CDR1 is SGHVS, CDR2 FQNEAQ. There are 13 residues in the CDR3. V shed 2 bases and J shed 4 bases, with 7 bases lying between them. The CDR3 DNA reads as TGTGCCAGCAGCTTATATGGGGCAGATACGCAGTATTTT. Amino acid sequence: CASSLYGADTQYF. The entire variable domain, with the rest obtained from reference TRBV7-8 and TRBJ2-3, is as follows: GAGVSQSPRYKVAKRGQDVALRCDPISGHVSLFWYQQALGQGPEFLTYFQNEAQLDKSGLPSDRFFAERPEGSVSTLKIQRTQQEDSAVYLCASSLYGADTQYFGPGTRLTVL.

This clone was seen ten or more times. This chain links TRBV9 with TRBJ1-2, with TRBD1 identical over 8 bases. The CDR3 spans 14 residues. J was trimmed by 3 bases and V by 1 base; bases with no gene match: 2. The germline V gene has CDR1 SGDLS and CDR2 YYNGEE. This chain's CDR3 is CASSVQTGDYGYTF. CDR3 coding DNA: TGTGCCAGCAGCGTACAGACAGGGGACTATGGCTACACCTTC. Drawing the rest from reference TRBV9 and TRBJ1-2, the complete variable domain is DSGVTQTPKHLITATGQRVTLRCSPRSGDLSVYWYQQSLDQGLQFLIQYYNGEERAKGNILERFSAQQFPDLHSELNLSSLELGDSALYFCASSVQTGDYGYTFGSGTRLTVV.

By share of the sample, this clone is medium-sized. CDR3 nucleotides: TGTGCCAGCAGTCCCCGGAGGGCTATGAACACTGAAGCTTTCTTT. This sequence encodes CASSPRRAMNTEAFF. The rearrangement links TRBV27 to TRBJ1-1; D gene uncertain. CDR3 length equals 15 residues. V was pared by 5 bases and J by 0 bases, with 13 bases between. Per germline, CDR1 MNHEY and CDR2 SMNVEV (reference sequence).

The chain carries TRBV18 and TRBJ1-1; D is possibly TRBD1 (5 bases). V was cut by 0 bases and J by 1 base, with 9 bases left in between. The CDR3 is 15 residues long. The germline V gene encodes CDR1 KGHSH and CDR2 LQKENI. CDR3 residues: CASSPPFQGNTEAFF. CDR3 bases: TGTGCCAGCTCACCACCGTTCCAGGGGAACACTGAAGCTTTCTTT.

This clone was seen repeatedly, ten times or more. This CDR3 reads CASSQAFGTGNSPLHF. The CDR3, as DNA: TGTGCCAGCAGCCAAGCTTTCGGGACAGGGAATTCACCCCTCCACTTT. J is TRBJ1-6 and V is TRBV3-1, with 9 nucleotides matching TRBD1. The CDR3 length is 16 residues. Germline trimming cut 1 base from V and 7 bases from J; bases unmatched to any gene: 5. The germline CDR1 and CDR2 sequences are LGHDT and YNNKEL (reference sequence).

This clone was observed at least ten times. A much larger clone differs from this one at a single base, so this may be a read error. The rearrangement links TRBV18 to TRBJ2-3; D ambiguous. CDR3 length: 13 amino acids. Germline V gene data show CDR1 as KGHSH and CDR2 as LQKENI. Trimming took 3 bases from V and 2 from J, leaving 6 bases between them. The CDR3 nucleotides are TGTGCCAGCTCACCTCAAGCCACAGATACGCAGTATTTT. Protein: CASSPQATDTQYF. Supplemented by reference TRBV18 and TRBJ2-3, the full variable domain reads NAGVMQNPRHLVRRRGQEARLRCSPMKGHSHVYWYRQLPEEGLKFMVYLQKENIIDESGMPKERFSAEFPKEGPSILRIQQVVRGDSAAYFCASSPQATDTQYFGPGTRLTVL.

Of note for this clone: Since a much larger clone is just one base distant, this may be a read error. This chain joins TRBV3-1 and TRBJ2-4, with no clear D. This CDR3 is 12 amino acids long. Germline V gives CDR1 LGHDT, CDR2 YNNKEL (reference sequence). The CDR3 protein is CANSREKNIQYF. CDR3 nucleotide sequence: TGTGCCAACAGCCGTGAGAAAAACATTCAGTACTTC.

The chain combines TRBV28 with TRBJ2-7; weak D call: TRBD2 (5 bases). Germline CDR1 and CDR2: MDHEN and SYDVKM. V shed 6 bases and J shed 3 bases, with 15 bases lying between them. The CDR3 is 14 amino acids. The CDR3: CASRSMSEDYEQYF. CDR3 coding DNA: TGTGCCAGCAGATCTATGTCGGAGGACTACGAGCAGTACTTC.

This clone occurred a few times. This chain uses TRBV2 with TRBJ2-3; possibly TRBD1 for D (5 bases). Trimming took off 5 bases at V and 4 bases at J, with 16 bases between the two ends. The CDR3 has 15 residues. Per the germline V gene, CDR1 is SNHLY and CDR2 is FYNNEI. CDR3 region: CASSYSQGISDTQYF. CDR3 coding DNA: TGTGCCAGCAGTTACAGCCAGGGTATCTCAGATACGCAGTATTTT.

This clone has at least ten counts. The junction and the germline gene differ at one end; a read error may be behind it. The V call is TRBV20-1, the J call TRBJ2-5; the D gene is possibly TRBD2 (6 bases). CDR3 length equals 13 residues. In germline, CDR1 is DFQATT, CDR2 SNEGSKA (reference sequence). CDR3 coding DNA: TGCAGTGCCAGAGGTCGCGGGAAAGAGACCCAGTACTTC. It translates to CSARGRGKETQYF.

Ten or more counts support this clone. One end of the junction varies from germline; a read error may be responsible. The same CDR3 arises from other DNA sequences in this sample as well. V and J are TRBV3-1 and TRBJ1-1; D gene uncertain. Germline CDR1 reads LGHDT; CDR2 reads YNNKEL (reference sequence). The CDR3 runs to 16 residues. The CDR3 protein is CASSPSTEFMNTEAFF. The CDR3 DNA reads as TGTGCCAGCAGCCCTTCCACTGAGTTCATGAATACTGAAGCTTTCTTT.

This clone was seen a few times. The CDR3 reads CATSRAPRPSTDTQYF. The CDR3 coding sequence is TGTGCCACCAGCAGAGCCCCGCGGCCTAGCACAGATACGCAGTATTTT. The chain uses TRBV15 and TRBJ2-3; no definite D call. The CDR3 spans 16 residues. The V and J ends lost 1 base and 0 bases respectively, with 11 bases between them. Germline loops: CDR1 LNHNV, CDR2 YYDKDF (reference sequence).

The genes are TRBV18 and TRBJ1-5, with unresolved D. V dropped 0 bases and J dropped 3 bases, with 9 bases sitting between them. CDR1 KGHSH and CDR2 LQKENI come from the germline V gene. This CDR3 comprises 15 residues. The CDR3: CASSPPREHNQPQHF. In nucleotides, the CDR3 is TGTGCCAGCTCACCACCGAGGGAGCACAATCAGCCCCAGCATTTT.

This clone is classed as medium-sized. This chain's CDR3 is CASSYSTTSNEQFF. The CDR3, as DNA: TGTGCCAGCAGTTACTCGACCACGTCCAATGAGCAGTTCTTC. The chain combines TRBV6-5 with TRBJ2-1; D unresolved. CDR3 length: 14 amino acids. Trimming cost V 0 bases and J 6 bases, with 9 bases left between them. Germline CDR1 is MNHEY and CDR2 is SVGAGI.

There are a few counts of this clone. CDR3 in amino acids: CASWQVPTEAFF. The CDR3 nucleotides read TGTGCCAGCTGGCAGGTCCCCACTGAAGCTTTCTTT. The chain joins TRBV6-1 to TRBJ1-1; D unclear. V lost 8 bases, J lost 4 bases, and 11 bases lay in between. Germline CDR1 and CDR2: MNHNS and SASEGT. This CDR3 has 12 residues.

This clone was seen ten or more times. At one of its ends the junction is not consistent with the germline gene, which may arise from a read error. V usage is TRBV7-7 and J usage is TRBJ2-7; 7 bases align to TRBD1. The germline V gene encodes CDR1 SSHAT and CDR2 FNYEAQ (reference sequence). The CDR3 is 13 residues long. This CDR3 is CASSIGTAYEQYF. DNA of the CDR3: TGTGCTAGCAGCATAGGGACAGCCTACGAGCAGTACTTC.